A single sample gave rise to the 26 T cell receptor beta chains below, sequenced in a study of shared clonotypes between healthy human individuals. Only in-frame clones appear in the TCRdb table, and some are missing; sequencing was by immunoSEQ multiplex PCR. Altogether 150,000 to 200,000 clones are present, about 66% being singletons, with the ten largest covering more than 9%. Sequencing was performed on memory CD4+ T cells sorted from blood. Sample subset: CD45RA-negative fraction. The receptors here all came from a man aged 30-40 years in good health.

The rearrangement links TRBV14 to TRBJ2-7; perhaps TRBD1 as D (6 bases). V was shortened by 4 bases and J by 3 bases, with 16 bases between the two germline ends. There are 15 residues in the CDR3. The germline CDR1 and CDR2 sequences are SGHDN and FVKESK. CDR3 sequence: CASSRSGDPLYEQYF. CDR3 nucleotides: TGTGCCAGCAGCCGATCAGGGGACCCCCTCTACGAGCAGTACTTC.

The chain employs TRBV5-4 and TRBJ2-3; 11 positions agree with TRBD2. The V gene's germline CDR1 is SGHNT and CDR2 YYREEE (reference sequence). The CDR3 loop spans 17 amino acids. With V trimmed by 2 bases and J by 4 bases, 9 bases remained unmatched. CDR3 DNA: TGTGCCAGCAGCTTTGGTACTAGCGGGAGAGGGTCAGATACGCAGTATTTT. Protein sequence: CASSFGTSGRGSDTQYF.

This chain links TRBV9 with TRBJ1-3; no reliable D call. Germline V CDR1 and CDR2: SGDLS, YYNGEE. Deletions cut 4 bases from V and 0 bases from J, with 14 bases between. The CDR3 covers 16 residues. For the CDR3, the DNA is TGTGCCAGCAGCCCGAGGGTCGGGTACTCTGGAAACACCATATATTTT. Amino acid sequence: CASSPRVGYSGNTIYF.

CDR3 sequence: CASSLGSNYGYTF. The CDR3 region has the DNA TGTGCCAGCAGCCTCGGCTCTAACTATGGCTACACCTTC. V gene TRBV9 combines with J gene TRBJ1-2; no reliable D call. CDR3 size: 13 residues. V was clipped by 4 bases and J by 0 bases, with 7 bases between them. Looked up from germline, CDR1 is SGDLS and CDR2 is YYNGEE.

Concerning this clone itself: One end of the junction is discordant with germline, which a read error may explain. The chain has TRBV7-7 and TRBJ1-3; no definite D call. The germline CDR1 and CDR2 sequences are SSHAT and FNYEAQ (reference sequence). The CDR3 consists of 14 residues. Here the CDR3 DNA reads TGTGCTAGCAGCTCGGACGGCATTGGAAACACCATATATTTT. It codes for CASSSDGIGNTIYF.

This clone was seen more than once but under ten times. The chain joins TRBV5-6 to TRBJ2-3; D may be TRBD2 (6 bases). The CDR3 loop spans 15 amino acids. Trimming took off 4 bases at V and 2 bases at J, with 14 bases between the two ends. CDR1 and CDR2 from the germline V gene are SGHDT and YYEEEE. The CDR3 DNA sequence: TGTGCCAGCAGCCAGGTCGGGGGTTCCACAGATACGCAGTATTTT. Protein sequence: CASSQVGGSTDTQYF.

This clone was detected a few times. This chain uses TRBV5-1 with TRBJ2-1, with 13 bases matching TRBD2. Trimming at V came to 0 bases and at J to 9 bases, leaving 3 bases not matched to a gene. CDR1 SGHRS and CDR2 YFSETQ come from the germline V gene. CDR3 length: 15 amino acids. This CDR3 reads CASSLGGLAGVEQFF. The CDR3, as DNA: TGCGCCAGCAGCTTGGGCGGACTAGCGGGAGTTGAGCAGTTCTTC.

V usage is TRBV27 and J usage is TRBJ1-4; D gene uncertain. CDR1 and CDR2 (germline): MNHEY, SMNVEV (reference sequence). CDR3 length equals 15 residues. Trimming pared 5 bases from V and 3 bases from J, leaving 13 bases between. CDR3 DNA sequence: TGTGCCAGCAGTGGAACCGGGTCCCCTAATGAAAAACTGTTTTTT. This sequence encodes CASSGTGSPNEKLFF.

The V gene is TRBV5-1, the J gene TRBJ2-7; 7 bases align to TRBD2. The CDR3 has 14 residues. J was trimmed by 3 bases and V by 2 bases; bases with no gene match: 5. Germline values: CDR1 SGHRS, CDR2 YFSETQ. CDR3 coding DNA: TGCGCCAGCAGCTTCGGGCTAGCGGACTACGAGCAGTACTTC. Amino acids: CASSFGLADYEQYF.

The chain recombines TRBV5-1 with TRBJ2-4; tentatively, D is TRBD2 (6 bases). V lost 5 bases and J 7 bases, leaving 13 bases between the germline ends. This CDR3 comprises 13 residues. Germline assignment: CDR1 SGHRS and CDR2 YFSETQ. The CDR3 DNA follows: TGCGCCAGCAGTACGGGAGAGGTTAACATTCAGTACTTC. This codes for CASSTGEVNIQYF.

The rearrangement links TRBV11-2 to TRBJ2-3; D unclear. The CDR3 contains 15 residues. V lost 5 bases and J 0 bases, leaving 12 bases between the germline ends. The germline V gene encodes CDR1 SGHAT and CDR2 FQNNGV. CDR3 coding DNA: TGTGCCAGCAGCAGCCCCCGAATTAGCACAGATACGCAGTATTTT. Its protein is CASSSPRISTDTQYF.

This clone was observed a few times. The chain links TRBV9 to TRBJ1-4; D unclear. The V gene lost 4 bases and the J gene lost 10 bases, with 20 bases spanning the gap. The CDR3 totals 15 residues. The germline CDR1 and CDR2 sequences are SGDLS and YYNGEE. This CDR3 reads CASSLDDRGIGKLFF. The DNA of the CDR3 is TGTGCCAGCAGCTTGGACGACCGGGGAATCGGAAAACTGTTTTTT.

This clone was found a few times. This chain connects TRBV28 to TRBJ2-7; D call uncertain. The germline V gene has CDR1 MDHEN and CDR2 SYDVKM. This CDR3 contains 13 residues. The V end was cut by 1 base, the J end by 6 bases, with 10 bases between. The DNA for the CDR3 is TGTGCCAGCAGTTTATCAGGATCTCGCGAGCAGTACTTC. This codes for CASSLSGSREQYF.

A single count supports this clone. This chain connects TRBV29-1 to TRBJ2-3; TRBD2 aligns across 8 bases. Germline loops: CDR1 SQVTM, CDR2 ANQGSEA. CDR3 length equals 13 residues. V shed 3 bases, J shed 3 bases, and the junction held 2 bases outside the gene matches. The CDR3 bases are TGCAGCGTTGAGCCGGGAGGGACAGATACGCAGTATTTT. Residues: CSVEPGGTDTQYF.

This clone was found a few times. The chain couples TRBV6-1 to TRBJ2-7, with D possibly being TRBD1 (6 bases). Germline lookup yields CDR1 MNHNS and CDR2 SASEGT. Trimming removed 6 bases at V and 1 base at J, with 13 bases between. The CDR3 runs 14 residues. In DNA, the CDR3 is TGTGCCAGCAGACGCCTCGGACAGTCCTACGAGCAGTACTTC. Translating it yields CASRRLGQSYEQYF.

This rearrangement joins TRBV7-2 to TRBJ2-5; 11 bases agree with TRBD1. The CDR3 has 15 amino acids. The germline V gene has CDR1 SGHTA and CDR2 FQGNSA. After removal of 4 bases from V and 3 bases from J, the junction contained 4 bases not matched to a gene. The CDR3 reads CASSYWTGGEETQYF. The CDR3 DNA is TGTGCCAGCAGCTATTGGACAGGGGGCGAAGAGACCCAGTACTTC.

To note about this clone: Additional DNA sequences in this sample encode the identical CDR3. The chain carries TRBV18 and TRBJ2-7; no definite D call. Trimming removed 3 bases at V and 4 bases at J, with 7 bases between. This CDR3 region has 12 residues. CDR1 KGHSH and CDR2 LQKENI come from the germline V gene. The CDR3 bases are TGTGCCAGCTCACCTGACCCGTACGAGCAGTACTTC. It codes for CASSPDPYEQYF.

The chain's CDR3 is CASRGQGSNTEAFF. The DNA for the CDR3 is TGCGCCAGCAGAGGACAGGGAAGTAACACTGAAGCTTTCTTT. The chain combines TRBV5-1 with TRBJ1-1; TRBD1 matches 8 bases. CDR1 SGHRS and CDR2 YFSETQ come from the germline V gene. The CDR3 consists of 14 residues. V trimming: 5 bases; J trimming: 2 bases; junction bases outside the gene matches: 5. Full variable domain (remainder filled in from reference TRBV5-1 and TRBJ1-1): KAGVTQTPRYLIKTRGQQVTLSCSPISGHRSVSWYQQTPGQGLQFLFEYFSETQRNKGNFPGRFSGRQFSNSRSEMNVSTLELGDSALYLCASRGQGSNTEAFFGQGTRLTVV.

This clone was found many times. The chain employs TRBV2 and TRBJ1-5; D remains unclear. V lost 5 bases and J lost 3, with 14 bases in between. CDR3 length: 15 amino acids. Germline CDR1 SNHLY, CDR2 FYNNEI. The CDR3: CASSFERSDNQPQHF. The DNA of the CDR3 is TGTGCCAGCAGTTTTGAGAGGTCTGACAATCAGCCCCAGCATTTT.

CDR3 in DNA: TGTGCCAGTAGTATAGACAGTGGCGGGTACGGCTACACCTTC. This translates into CASSIDSGGYGYTF. The chain links TRBV19 to TRBJ1-2, with D unclear. The germline gives CDR1 LNHDA, CDR2 SQIVND (reference sequence). Trimming removed 0 bases from V and 8 bases from J, with 13 bases in between. The CDR3 covers 14 residues.

This chain uses TRBV10-3 with TRBJ2-2; D perhaps matches TRBD1 (8 bases). CDR1 and CDR2 (germline): ENHRY, SYGVKD. The CDR3 runs to 16 residues. V gave up 7 bases and J gave up 7 bases, with 22 bases separating them. This CDR3 is CAITPGTTQGVGELFF. CDR3 sequence (DNA): TGTGCCATCACCCCCGGGACTACACAGGGGGTCGGGGAGCTGTTTTTT.

The chain couples TRBV5-4 to TRBJ1-2; perhaps TRBD1 as D (5 bases). This CDR3 contains 14 residues. Germline V gene lookup returns CDR1 SGHNT and CDR2 YYREEE (reference sequence). The V end was cut by 4 bases, the J end by 0 bases, with 10 bases between. CDR3 loop: CASSPGGANYGYTF. The DNA for the CDR3 is TGTGCCAGCAGCCCGGGGGGAGCTAACTATGGCTACACCTTC.

For this clone: At one of its ends the junction is not consistent with the germline gene, which may arise from a read error. The CDR3 loop is CANSMAFTDTQYF. The DNA for the CDR3 is TGTGCCAACAGTATGGCCTTCACAGATACGCAGTATTTT. The V call is TRBV2, the J call TRBJ2-3; D gene uncertain. The CDR3 has 13 amino acids. Germline V gives CDR1 SNHLY, CDR2 FYNNEI.

The chain employs TRBV6-1 and TRBJ2-3; 7 bases map to TRBD2. The V segment lost 3 bases and the J segment 4 bases; nucleotides outside the gene matches: 1. Germline V CDR1 and CDR2: MNHNS, SASEGT. The CDR3 runs 13 residues. CDR3 coding DNA: TGTGCCAGCAGTGATGGGAGGGCAGATACGCAGTATTTT. It codes for CASSDGRADTQYF.

J is TRBJ2-3 and V is TRBV6-4; the D is unclear. The CDR3 extends over 8 amino acids. V was pared by 8 bases and J by 9 bases, with 3 bases between. From germline, CDR1 is MRHNA and CDR2 SNTAGT. The CDR3 is CASQTQYF. The CDR3 DNA follows: TGTGCCAGCCAAACGCAGTATTTT.

Only one count was recorded for this clone. V gene TRBV7-2 combines with J gene TRBJ2-3; the D call may be TRBD1 or TRBD2 (5 bases each). From germline, CDR1 is SGHTA and CDR2 FQGNSA. The V end lost 4 bases, the J end lost 0 bases, and 14 bases lay between the germline ends. The CDR3 runs 16 residues. This CDR3 reads CASSSLGRLSTDTQYF. The DNA of the CDR3 is TGTGCCAGCAGCTCCCTGGGACGTCTTAGCACAGATACGCAGTATTTT.